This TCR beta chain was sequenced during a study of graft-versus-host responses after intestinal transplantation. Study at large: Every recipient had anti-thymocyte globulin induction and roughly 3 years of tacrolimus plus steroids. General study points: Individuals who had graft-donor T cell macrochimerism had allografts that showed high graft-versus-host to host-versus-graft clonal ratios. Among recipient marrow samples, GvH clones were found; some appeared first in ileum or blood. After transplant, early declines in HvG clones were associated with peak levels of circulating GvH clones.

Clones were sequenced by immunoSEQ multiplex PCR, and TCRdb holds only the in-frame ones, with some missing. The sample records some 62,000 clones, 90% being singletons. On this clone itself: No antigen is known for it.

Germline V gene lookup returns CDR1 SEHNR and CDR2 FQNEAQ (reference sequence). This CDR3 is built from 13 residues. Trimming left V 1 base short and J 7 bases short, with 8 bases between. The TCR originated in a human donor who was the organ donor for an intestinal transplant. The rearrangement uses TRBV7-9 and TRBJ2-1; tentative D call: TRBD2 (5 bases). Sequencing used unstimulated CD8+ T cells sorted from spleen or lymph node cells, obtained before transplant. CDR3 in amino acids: CASSLGLRNEQFF. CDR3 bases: TGTGCCAGCAGCTTAGGACTACGGAATGAGCAGTTCTTC.